These T cell receptor beta chains were read from a single sample in a study of Ad26.COV2.S vaccination and SARS-CoV-2 variants. The repertoire was sequenced with immunoSEQ multiplex PCR; TCRdb's copy has only in-frame clones and lacks some. The sample shows approximately 400,000 clones, roughly 85% of them seen only once. This material consisted of peripheral blood, taken in a trial of Ad26.COV2.S vaccine versus placebo. The receptors derive from a person aged 18-60 years who received the Ad26.COV2.S COVID-19 vaccine or a placebo. The CDR3 runs from the conserved cysteine through the conserved F or W. The D gene is left open where the match is weak. For some rows the clone size is stated as once, few or many, or as a class when expanded; others skip it.

J | D | size | V | DNA | CDR3
TRBJ2-2 | NA | NA | TRBV29-1 | TGCAGCGTTGAAAGGGTAAAGGACACCGGGGAGCTGTTTTTT | CSVERVKDTGELFF
TRBJ1-1 | TRBD1 | NA | TRBV7-6 | TGTGCCAGCAGCGACGGACAGGCAAGGGCTTTCTTT | CASSDGQARAFF
TRBJ1-1 | NA | NA | TRBV10-2 | TGCGCCAGCAGGAGCCCCGCCCAGTTGTACACTGAAGCTTTCTTT | CASRSPAQLYTEAFF
TRBJ2-3 | NA | NA | TRBV7-9 | TGTGCCAGCAGCACCTACTTATGGGGGGGCCCTACTAGCACAGATACGCAGTATTTT | CASSTYLWGGPTSTDTQYF
TRBJ2-1 | TRBD2 | NA | TRBV11-3 | TGTGCCAGCACCAATATGGGCGGGAGGGCCAAAGTGAGTGGCAATGAGCAGTTCTTC | CASTNMGGRAKVSGNEQFF
TRBJ1-4 | NA | NA | TRBV2 | TGTGCCAGCATTTGGGCCCTCGGGGAAAAACTGTTTTTT | CASIWALGEKLFF
TRBJ1-3 | NA | NA | TRBV7-2 | TGTGCCAGCAGCGTTAGGGGGGGAGGAAACACCATATATTTT | CASSVRGGGNTIYF
TRBJ1-2 | NA | NA | TRBV5-4 | TGTGCCAGCAGCTTGTTGGCCGGGGGCGGGCATCACTATGGCTACACCTTC | CASSLLAGGGHHYGYTF
TRBJ1-1 | NA | NA | TRBV27 | TGTGCCAGCAGTTCTCGGCTCAGGACGCGGGACACTGAAGCTTTCTTT | CASSSRLRTRDTEAFF
TRBJ1-2 | NA | NA | TRBV5-5 | TGTGCCAGCAGCTTAGGGGAGGGGTCTTATGGCTACACCTTC | CASSLGEGSYGYTF
TRBJ2-7 | NA | once | TRBV18 | TGTGCCAGCTCACCATCGCCAGGACAGACCTTAAGCGAGCAGTACTTC | CASSPSPGQTLSEQYF
TRBJ1-1 | NA | NA | TRBV4-3 | TGCGCCAGCAGCCCGACATGGGGCTCTGAAGCTTTCTTT | CASSPTWGSEAFF
TRBJ1-2 | NA | NA | TRBV6-5 | TGTGCCAGCACCCTTTCGGACAGATACTATGGCTACACCTTC | CASTLSDRYYGYTF
TRBJ1-6 | NA | NA | TRBV9 | TGTGCCAGCAGCGTGGAGGTGGATTCACCCCTCCACTTT | CASSVEVDSPLHF
TRBJ2-3 | NA | NA | TRBV5-4 | TGTGCCAGCAGCTTGTGGCGGGGCGACTACACAGATACGCAGTATTTT | CASSLWRGDYTDTQYF
TRBJ1-4 | NA | NA | TRBV6-5 | TGTGCCGGCAGCCCCGGGTGGAGAAAACTGTTTTTT | CAGSPGWRKLFF
TRBJ1-2 | TRBD1 | NA | TRBV11-2 | TGTGCCAGCAGCCTTAAACGGACAGGGGGAGGCTACACCTTC | CASSLKRTGGGYTF
TRBJ1-5 | TRBD1 | NA | TRBV11-2 | TGTGCCAGCAGCTCCCACTCACAGGGGGTGGAGGGTCAGCCCCAGCATTTT | CASSSHSQGVEGQPQHF
TRBJ1-1 | TRBD1 | few | TRBV6-5 | TGTGCCAGCAGTTTCCAACAGGGGGGAACTGAAGCTTTCTTT | CASSFQQGGTEAFF
TRBJ1-2 | NA | NA | TRBV24-1 | TGTGCCACCAGTGACCCGGGACGGAACTATGGCTACACCTTC | CATSDPGRNYGYTF
TRBJ2-1 | NA | NA | TRBV19 | TGTGCCAGTAGTATTAGGGGTCATGAGCAGTTCTTC | CASSIRGHEQFF
TRBJ1-2 | NA | NA | TRBV18 | TGTGCCAGCTCACCACTTGGGGATCGGTGGGGGACCTTC | CASSPLGDRWGTF
TRBJ2-1 | TRBD2 | NA | TRBV9 | TGTGCCAGCAGCGTAGGCGGGAGGGCCCATGAGCAGTTCTTC | CASSVGGRAHEQFF